The 12 T cell receptor beta chains listed next were all sequenced from one sample in a study of neurological immune-mediated disorders. TCRdb analysed the 5' RACE reads with MiXCR anew, one entry per CDR3 protein. Of 25,000 to 35,000 distinct CDR3 sequences listed, about 3.8% were seen once; the top ten hold nearly 25%. Material for sequencing was CD4+ T cells from blood. Receptors were obtained from a middle-aged woman in good health.

This clonotype was seen many times. The chain employs TRBV4-1 and TRBJ1-1; the D is unclear. This CDR3 is 15 amino acids long. Germline lookup yields CDR1 MGHRA and CDR2 YSYEKL. V lost 4 bases and J lost 2, with 14 bases in between. The CDR3 DNA follows: TGCGCCAGCAGCCGATATTACCCCCCTAACACTGAAGCTTTCTTT. Translated: CASSRYYPPNTEAFF.

At least ten counts were recorded for this clonotype. This chain connects TRBV15 to TRBJ1-2, with 8 bases fitting TRBD1. The CDR3 consists of 13 residues. Looked up from germline, CDR1 is LNHNV and CDR2 is YYDKDF (reference sequence). V was pared by 5 bases and J by 4 bases, with 3 bases of the junction left unmatched. CDR3 bases: TGTGCCACCAGCTGGGACAGGATCTATGGCTACACCTTC. The encoded protein is CATSWDRIYGYTF.

This clonotype occurred many times. The chain couples TRBV12-3 or TRBV12-4 to TRBJ2-5, with TRBD2 matching 8 bases. CDR3 length equals 16 residues. The ends lost 3 bases at V and 1 base at J; junction bases unmatched: 7. CDR3 loop: CASSFRTSRRQETQYF. CDR3 coding DNA: TGTGCCAGCAGTTTTCGGACTAGCAGACGCCAAGAGACCCAGTACTTC.

There are a few counts of this clonotype. The chain couples TRBV10-3 to TRBJ2-1; D call uncertain. Trimming took 6 bases from V and 4 from J, leaving 7 bases between them. The CDR3 covers 12 residues. CDR1 is ENHRY and CDR2 is SYGVKD in the germline V gene. The CDR3 loop is CAIRTDYNEQFF. The CDR3 DNA reads as TGTGCCATCAGGACGGATTACAATGAGCAGTTCTTC.

J is TRBJ2-7 and V is TRBV12-3 or TRBV12-4; 7 bases map to TRBD2. The CDR3 length is 13 residues. V shed 7 bases, J shed 4 bases, and the junction held 7 bases outside the gene matches. CDR3: CASTGTTIYEQYF. The DNA of the CDR3 is TGTGCCAGCACTGGGACTACAATTTACGAGCAGTACTTC.

This clonotype was seen many times. The J gene is TRBJ1-6, the V gene TRBV19; a weak D match, TRBD1 (6 bases). CDR1 is LNHDA and CDR2 is SQIVND in the germline V gene (reference sequence). Between the trimmed V and J ends, which lost 4 bases and 5 bases, there was a span of 12 bases. The CDR3 consists of 15 residues. CDR3 sequence: CASSTTGGDNSPLHF. CDR3 DNA: TGTGCCAGTAGTACGACGGGGGGCGATAATTCACCCCTCCACTTT.

In this sample, this clonotype turned up many times. The chain is built from TRBV5-1 and TRBJ2-3; 7 positions match TRBD2. V lost 7 bases and J lost 2; bases outside the gene matches: 4. The CDR3 totals 13 residues. Germline V CDR1 and CDR2: SGHRS, YFSETQ. CDR3 in DNA: TGCGCCAGCGGACTAGGGGACACAGATACGCAGTATTTT. This codes for CASGLGDTDTQYF. Combining the CDR3 with reference TRBV5-1 and TRBJ2-3 gives the whole variable domain KAGVTQTPRYLIKTRGQQVTLSCSPISGHRSVSWYQQTPGQGLQFLFEYFSETQRNKGNFPGRFSGRQFSNSRSEMNVSTLELGDSALYLCASGLGDTDTQYFGPGTRLTVL.

This clonotype has a count of ten or more. V and J are TRBV6-1 and TRBJ1-5, with D tentatively TRBD1 (6 bases). Germline loops: CDR1 MNHNS, CDR2 SASEGT. The CDR3 sequence is 15 residues long. Trimming left V 10 bases short and J 2 bases short, with 18 bases between. The CDR3 loop reads CATSGARGGNQPQHF. Written as DNA, the CDR3 is TGTGCCACCTCCGGGGCGAGGGGGGGCAATCAGCCCCAGCATTTT.

This clonotype was detected ten times or more. At one end, the junction sequence differs from germline, possibly due to a read error. The rearrangement joins TRBV29-1 to TRBJ2-5; D unclear. CDR3 length: 10 residues. CDR1 is SQVTM and CDR2 is ANQGSEA in the germline V gene. This CDR3 is CSVEANSWHF. The CDR3 coding sequence is TGCAGCGTCGAAGCCAATTCCTGGCACTTC.

This clonotype was seen at least ten times. The rearrangement uses TRBV7-2 and TRBJ2-3; D remains unclear. The V and J ends lost 1 base and 0 bases respectively, with 2 bases between them. The CDR3 covers 13 residues. Germline V CDR1 and CDR2: SGHTA, FQGNSA. CDR3 amino acids: CASSLVSTDTQYF. In DNA form, the CDR3 reads TGTGCCAGCAGCTTAGTTAGCACAGATACGCAGTATTTT.

This clonotype was seen repeatedly, ten times or more. The V call is TRBV20-1, the J call TRBJ1-4; D is uncertain. Trimming stripped 0 bases from V and 8 bases from J, with 13 bases between. This CDR3 comprises 14 residues. The germline V gene encodes CDR1 DFQATT and CDR2 SNEGSKA (reference sequence). CDR3 region: CSARDRSDGEKLFF. DNA for the CDR3: TGCAGTGCTAGAGATCGGTCAGATGGGGAAAAACTGTTTTTT.

This clonotype has a count of ten or more. The chain uses TRBV5-1 and TRBJ2-3; D gene unclear. Germline CDR1 and CDR2: SGHRS and YFSETQ. Trimming cost V 0 bases and J 1 base, with 6 bases left between them. The CDR3 contains 14 residues. The CDR3 spells CASSLVAGTDTQYF. CDR3 DNA sequence: TGCGCCAGCAGCTTGGTGGCAGGCACAGATACGCAGTATTTT.